The 20 T cell receptor beta chains below all came from one sample that was sequenced in a study of blood T cell repertoires in COVID-19 (dated by TCRdb to 2019 to 2021). The library was made by the immunoSEQ multiplex PCR assay. TCRdb carries this immuneACCESS record with in-frame sequences only. Its versions omit some clonotypes, under half of them owing to an unresolved V gene in the studies checked, with the rest unexplained. The sample yields 200,000 to 300,000 clones; approximately 82% were counted once. Around 2.5% of the sample is in the top ten clones. The sequencing input was peripheral blood. Receptor source: a man between 40 and 49 years old who had recovered from COVID-19.

The J gene is TRBJ2-1, the V gene TRBV7-2; D perhaps matches TRBD1 (7 bases). CDR3 length: 15 amino acids. Germline V gene lookup returns CDR1 SGHTA and CDR2 FQGNSA. Trimming pared 5 bases from V and 0 bases from J, leaving 11 bases between. In nucleotides, the CDR3 is TGTGCCAGCAGCCAGGGGGGATTCTCCTACAATGAGCAGTTCTTC. As protein: CASSQGGFSYNEQFF. The full variable domain, its missing parts supplied by reference TRBV7-2 and TRBJ2-1, is GAGVSQSPSNKVTEKGKDVELRCDPISGHTALYWYRQSLGQGLEFLIYFQGNSAPDKSGLPSDRFSAERTGGSVSTLTIQRTQQEDSAVYLCASSQGGFSYNEQFFGPGTRLTVL.

The chain joins TRBV9 to TRBJ2-5; 12 bases are a match to TRBD2. V trimming: 4 bases; J trimming: 1 base; junction bases outside the gene matches: 8. Germline V lookup: CDR1 SGDLS, CDR2 YYNGEE. This CDR3 spans 17 amino acids. The CDR3 loop is CASSLYGLAGIQETQYF. Written as DNA, the CDR3 is TGTGCCAGCAGCCTTTACGGACTAGCGGGGATCCAAGAGACCCAGTACTTC. The whole variable domain, remainder taken from reference TRBV9 and TRBJ2-5, is DSGVTQTPKHLITATGQRVTLRCSPRSGDLSVYWYQQSLDQGLQFLIQYYNGEERAKGNILERFSAQQFPDLHSELNLSSLELGDSALYFCASSLYGLAGIQETQYFGPGTRLLVL.

The V gene is TRBV5-1, the J gene TRBJ1-2; possibly TRBD1 for D (6 bases). Trimming shortened V by 2 bases and J by 0 bases, and 14 bases separated the two germline ends. Germline V gene sequence: CDR1 SGHRS, CDR2 YFSETQ. This CDR3 region has 16 residues. CDR3 coding DNA: TGCGCCAGCAGCTTTCCCGCCCAGGGGACTAACTATGGCTACACCTTC. Its translation: CASSFPAQGTNYGYTF.

V is TRBV7-9 and J is TRBJ2-1; weak D call: TRBD1 (6 bases). The CDR3 spans 15 residues. CDR1 is SEHNR and CDR2 is FQNEAQ in the germline V gene (reference sequence). Trimming took 2 bases from V and 2 from J, leaving 10 bases between them. The DNA for the CDR3 is TGTGCCAGCAGCTTACAGGGGACCACCTACAATGAGCAGTTCTTC. Translated: CASSLQGTTYNEQFF.

This clone was counted a few times. The chain joins TRBV7-9 to TRBJ1-1, with TRBD1 as a possible D gene (6 bases). The V and J ends lost 7 bases and 3 bases respectively, with 15 bases between them. Germline CDR1 SEHNR, CDR2 FQNEAQ (reference sequence). The CDR3 spans 14 residues. CDR3 nucleotide sequence: TGTGCCAGCACCGGCGGGGGCTCGGACACTGAAGCTTTCTTT. Protein product: CASTGGGSDTEAFF.

The rearrangement uses TRBV5-5 and TRBJ2-7; TRBD1 matches at 9 bases. Germline trimming cut 2 bases from V and 4 bases from J; bases unmatched to any gene: 4. The CDR3 spans 14 residues. Germline-derived CDR1 and CDR2 are SGHKS and YYEKEE (reference sequence). The CDR3 nucleotides are TGTGCCAGCAGCTTTTTCGGACAGGGGTACGAGCAGTACTTC. This gives the protein CASSFFGQGYEQYF.

The chain employs TRBV19 and TRBJ1-5; no firm D call. The CDR3 has 16 residues. Trimming stripped 6 bases from V and 1 base from J, with 16 bases between. In germline, CDR1 is LNHDA, CDR2 SQIVND (reference sequence). DNA of the CDR3: TGTGCCAGTAGCCCCCGCGCTGCTCAAAGCAATCAGCCCCAGCATTTT. Its translation is CASSPRAAQSNQPQHF.

The rearrangement links TRBV7-2 to TRBJ1-4; 7 positions agree with TRBD1. This CDR3 is 13 amino acids long. Trimming took 4 bases from V and 7 from J; bases not matched to a gene: 3. Germline V gene sequence: CDR1 SGHTA, CDR2 FQGNSA. CDR3 sequence reads: CASSSGGGEKLFF. CDR3 coding DNA: TGTGCCAGCAGCTCAGGGGGTGGTGAAAAACTGTTTTTT.

The rearrangement uses TRBV7-2 and TRBJ2-3; D is uncertain. The CDR3 spans 14 residues. CDR1 and CDR2 (germline): SGHTA, FQGNSA. Trimming left V 0 bases short and J 4 bases short, with 8 bases between. The CDR3 DNA follows: TGTGCCAGCAGCTTAGCGGGCTCCTCAGATACGCAGTATTTT. Its protein is CASSLAGSSDTQYF.

This chain links TRBV7-2 with TRBJ2-3, with a possible D match to TRBD2 (7 bases). CDR1 and CDR2 from the germline V gene are SGHTA and FQGNSA. V lost 5 bases and J lost 3, with 21 bases in between. This CDR3 is built from 17 residues. The CDR3 is CASSPVWRGLGTDTQYF. The CDR3 DNA is TGTGCCAGCAGCCCCGTATGGCGGGGGCTGGGGACAGATACGCAGTATTTT. Full variable domain (missing parts from reference TRBV7-2 and TRBJ2-3): GAGVSQSPSNKVTEKGKDVELRCDPISGHTALYWYRQSLGQGLEFLIYFQGNSAPDKSGLPSDRFSAERTGGSVSTLTIQRTQQEDSAVYLCASSPVWRGLGTDTQYFGPGTRLTVL.

V gene TRBV19 combines with J gene TRBJ1-1, with D perhaps matching TRBD1 (6 bases). Germline CDR1 is LNHDA and CDR2 is SQIVND (reference sequence). V dropped 0 bases and J dropped 8 bases, with 10 bases sitting between them. The CDR3 loop spans 13 amino acids. CDR3 amino acids: CASSIDRDKEAFF. The CDR3 DNA reads as TGTGCCAGTAGTATAGACCGGGACAAGGAAGCTTTCTTT.

This chain uses TRBV18 with TRBJ1-6; 10 bases line up with TRBD1. The CDR3 has 15 amino acids. The junction had 3 bases not matched to a gene; V was cut back by 2 bases and J by 8 bases. Germline V CDR1 and CDR2: KGHSH, LQKENI. In DNA, the CDR3 is TGTGCCAGCTCACCAATTGGGACAGGGGATTCACCCCTCCACTTT. It translates to CASSPIGTGDSPLHF.

The chain employs TRBV5-5 and TRBJ2-3; TRBD2 is a possible D gene (7 bases). V lost 0 bases and J 0 bases, leaving 14 bases between the germline ends. CDR1 is SGHKS, CDR2 YYEKEE, per germline (reference sequence). This CDR3 has 17 amino acids. The CDR3 reads CASSLEAGALSTDTQYF. Here the CDR3 DNA reads TGTGCCAGCAGCTTGGAGGCGGGGGCTCTTAGCACAGATACGCAGTATTTT.

This chain links TRBV4-1 with TRBJ2-1, with 9 bases fitting TRBD2. The CDR3 has 16 residues. Trimming took 1 base from V and 3 from J; bases not matched to a gene: 4. CDR1 is MGHRA, CDR2 YSYEKL, per germline. The CDR3 region is CASSQVGRGGYNEQFF. The CDR3 nucleotides are TGCGCCAGCAGCCAAGTGGGGCGGGGGGGCTACAATGAGCAGTTCTTC.

This clone has a count of ten or more. The chain recombines TRBV7-2 with TRBJ1-2, with 7 bases fitting TRBD1. The length of the CDR3 is 18 residues. The germline gives CDR1 SGHTA, CDR2 FQGNSA. V was pared by 2 bases and J by 0 bases, with 12 bases of the junction left unmatched. CDR3 sequence reads: CASSLPLNRGPSNYGYTF. The CDR3 bases are TGTGCCAGCAGCTTACCTCTCAACAGGGGACCCTCTAACTATGGCTACACCTTC.

V usage is TRBV5-1 and J usage is TRBJ1-5, with D unclear. This CDR3 region has 15 residues. Germline values: CDR1 SGHRS, CDR2 YFSETQ. Trimming stripped 0 bases from V and 2 bases from J, with 9 bases between. CDR3 residues: CASSLDYRGNQPQHF. CDR3 nucleotides: TGCGCCAGCAGCTTGGATTACAGAGGCAATCAGCCCCAGCATTTT.

The chain has TRBV5-4 and TRBJ2-3; TRBD2 might be the D (6 bases). Germline lookup yields CDR1 SGHNT and CDR2 YYREEE (reference sequence). V shed 3 bases and J shed 2 bases, with 10 bases lying between them. This CDR3 comprises 14 residues. The CDR3 nucleotides read TGTGCCAGCAGCTCCCGGGACTCCACAGATACGCAGTATTTT. Encoded protein: CASSSRDSTDTQYF.

A few counts support this clone. The chain employs TRBV6-5 and TRBJ1-2; a weak D match, TRBD1 (5 bases). The CDR3 covers 16 residues. Germline V gene data show CDR1 as MNHEY and CDR2 as SVGAGI. The ends were cut back, 2 bases at V and 2 bases at J, with 15 bases in the middle. The CDR3 here is CASSYGRKGLNYGYTF. In DNA form, the CDR3 reads TGTGCCAGCAGTTACGGTCGTAAGGGGCTGAACTATGGCTACACCTTC.

V gene TRBV12-5 combines with J gene TRBJ2-2; 9 bases are shared with TRBD1. This CDR3 has 16 amino acids. CDR1 is LGHNT and CDR2 is FRNRAP in the germline V gene. Trimming cost V 5 bases and J 2 bases; bases outside gene matches: 6. The CDR3 coding sequence is TGTGCTAGTGGTATCCGGACAGGGGATAACACCGGGGAGCTGTTTTTT. It is translated as CASGIRTGDNTGELFF.

The CDR3 DNA reads TGTGCCAGTAGTCCTACGGACAGGGGGCTTCAGCCCCAGCATTTT. Protein product: CASSPTDRGLQPQHF. The chain uses TRBV19 and TRBJ1-5; 11 bases map to TRBD1. Trimming removed 5 bases from V and 6 bases from J; junction bases left unmatched: 6. Looked up from germline, CDR1 is LNHDA and CDR2 is SQIVND (reference sequence). This CDR3 is built from 15 residues.